This T cell receptor (beta chain) came from a study of T cells in Graves' hyperthyroidism and ophthalmopathy. Study details: The blood sample was taken at first diagnosis, before treatment began. Broader study findings: Most expanded thyroid clonotypes above 0.001 recurred in blood. Model predictions of ophthalmopathy came a median roughly 6.7 months before onset.

From RNA transcripts, TCR beta CDR3 regions were amplified. The HTBI primer set served for first-round RT-PCR of the TCR CDR3. MiXCR, run by TCRdb on the multiplex PCR reads, gives a single entry per CDR3 protein. The table has roughly 510,000 distinct CDR3 sequences, less than 25% seen once; the top ten hold 26%. PBMCs were collected from an approximately 10 ml volume of fresh peripheral blood. This clonotype has at least ten counts. The target antigen is unknown. This clonotype originated in a man aged 18-30 years with Graves' hyperthyroidism. Sequencing was carried out using blood.

This chain's CDR3 is CASSPGLAGGIRETQYF. The CDR3 bases are TGTGCCAGCAGCCCCGGACTAGCGGGGGGGATTCGAGAGACCCAGTACTTC. The V and J genes are TRBV2 and TRBJ2-5, with 15 bases lining up with TRBD2. CDR1 and CDR2 (germline): SNHLY, FYNNEI. This CDR3 spans 17 amino acids. V was pared by 6 bases and J by 4 bases, with 9 bases of the junction left unmatched.